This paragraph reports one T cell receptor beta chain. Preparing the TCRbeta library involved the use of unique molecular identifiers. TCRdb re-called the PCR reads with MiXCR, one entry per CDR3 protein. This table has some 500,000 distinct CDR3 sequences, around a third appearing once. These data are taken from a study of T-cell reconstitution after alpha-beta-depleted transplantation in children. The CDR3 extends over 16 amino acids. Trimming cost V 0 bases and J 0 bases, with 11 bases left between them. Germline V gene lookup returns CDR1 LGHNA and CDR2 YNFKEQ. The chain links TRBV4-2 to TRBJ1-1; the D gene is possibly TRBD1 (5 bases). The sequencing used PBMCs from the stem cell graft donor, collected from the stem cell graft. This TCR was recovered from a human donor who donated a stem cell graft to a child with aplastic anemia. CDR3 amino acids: CASSQEPGTLNTEAFF. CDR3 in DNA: TGTGCCAGCAGCCAAGAGCCCGGGACCCTGAACACTGAAGCTTTCTTT.